One and the same sample provided the 18 T cell receptor beta chains below, sequenced in a study of blood T cell repertoires in COVID-19. Produced via immunoSEQ multiplex PCR; TCRdb's table is partial and in-frame only. The sample records tens of thousands of clones, approximately 78% being singletons. Sequenced material: peripheral blood. These receptors all come from a woman aged 80 or older with acute or convalescent COVID-19.

In DNA, the CDR3 is TGCAGCGTTGGGAGGTCGGCGGGAAGTTACAATGAGCAGTTCTTC. This gives the protein CSVGRSAGSYNEQFF. The gene calls are TRBV29-1 and TRBJ2-1; weak D call: TRBD2 (6 bases). The CDR3 is made up of 15 amino acids. The germline CDR1 and CDR2 sequences are SQVTM and ANQGSEA. The ends were cut back, 4 bases at V and 4 bases at J, with 17 bases in the middle.

The V and J genes are TRBV2 and TRBJ2-3; no reliable D call. The CDR3 runs to 12 residues. CDR1 and CDR2 from the germline V gene are SNHLY and FYNNEI. Trimming took 6 bases from V and 6 from J, leaving 10 bases between them. The CDR3 region has the DNA TGTGCCAGCAGCTACAGTACCGATACGCAGTATTTT. It encodes CASSYSTDTQYF. The full variable domain, its missing parts supplied by reference TRBV2 and TRBJ2-3, is EPEVTQTPSHQVTQMGQEVILRCVPISNHLYFYWYRQILGQKVEFLVSFYNNEISEKSEIFDDQFSVERPDGSNFTLKIRSTKLEDSAMYFCASSYSTDTQYFGPGTRLTVL.

The chain links TRBV24-1 to TRBJ2-3, with 7 bases that match TRBD2. CDR1 and CDR2 from the germline V gene are KGHDR and SFDVKD. This CDR3 is 14 amino acids long. V lost 9 bases and J lost 0; bases outside the gene matches: 5. CDR3 in DNA: TGTGCCACCTTCACTAGCGTTAGCACAGATACGCAGTATTTT. Translating it yields CATFTSVSTDTQYF.

This clone came up once. The rearrangement joins TRBV7-2 to TRBJ2-7; tentative D call: TRBD2 (6 bases). CDR1 SGHTA and CDR2 FQGNSA come from the germline V gene. The CDR3 is 15 amino acids. Trimming shortened V by 1 base and J by 2 bases, and 12 bases separated the two germline ends. The CDR3 is CASSLVHGGAYEQYF. CDR3 sequence (DNA): TGTGCCAGCAGCTTAGTCCACGGGGGAGCCTACGAGCAGTACTTC.

This rearrangement joins TRBV5-1 to TRBJ1-2; no reliable D call. Germline CDR1 SGHRS, CDR2 YFSETQ. Trimming pared 1 base from V and 2 bases from J, leaving 9 bases between. There are 14 residues in the CDR3. CDR3 loop: CASSLSAGNYGYTF. DNA for the CDR3: TGCGCCAGCAGCTTGTCAGCGGGGAACTATGGCTACACCTTC. Looking up the rest from reference TRBV5-1 and TRBJ1-2 gives the full variable domain: KAGVTQTPRYLIKTRGQQVTLSCSPISGHRSVSWYQQTPGQGLQFLFEYFSETQRNKGNFPGRFSGRQFSNSRSEMNVSTLELGDSALYLCASSLSAGNYGYTFGSGTRLTVV.

The chain employs TRBV27 and TRBJ2-4; possible D gene TRBD1, 6 bases. This CDR3 comprises 16 residues. Germline loops: CDR1 MNHEY, CDR2 SMNVEV (reference sequence). V was trimmed by 5 bases and J by 6 bases, leaving 20 bases between them. CDR3: CASSINLGQVGNIQYF. For the CDR3, the DNA is TGTGCCAGCAGTATCAACCTGGGACAAGTGGGAAACATTCAGTACTTC.

Only one count was recorded for this clone. The CDR3 loop is CASSVGWGANTGELFF. In DNA form, the CDR3 reads TGTGCCAGCAGCGTAGGTTGGGGCGCGAACACCGGGGAGCTGTTTTTT. This chain uses TRBV9 with TRBJ2-2; tentative D call: TRBD1 (5 bases). Germline lookup yields CDR1 SGDLS and CDR2 YYNGEE. CDR3 length equals 16 residues. Trimming pared 0 bases from V and 0 bases from J, leaving 9 bases between.

The chain employs TRBV4-2 and TRBJ2-1; D is undetermined. The CDR3 sequence is 15 residues long. V lost 5 bases and J lost 8, with 19 bases in between. Per germline, CDR1 LGHNA and CDR2 YNFKEQ. This CDR3 reads CASSTASKMADEQFF. CDR3 bases: TGTGCCAGCAGCACGGCCAGCAAGATGGCGGATGAGCAGTTCTTC.

The chain combines TRBV10-3 with TRBJ1-6; 11 nucleotides match TRBD1. The V gene's germline CDR1 is ENHRY and CDR2 SYGVKD. The J segment lost 2 bases and the V segment lost 4 bases, leaving 1 base of the junction unmatched. The CDR3 spans 16 residues. This CDR3 is CAISGGQGAYNSPLHF. Written as DNA, the CDR3 is TGTGCCATCAGTGGGGGACAGGGGGCCTATAATTCACCCCTCCACTTT.

V usage is TRBV15 and J usage is TRBJ1-2; 12 positions match TRBD1. CDR1 and CDR2 from the germline V gene are LNHNV and YYDKDF (reference sequence). The J segment lost 8 bases and the V segment lost 3 bases, leaving 1 base of the junction unmatched. The CDR3 is 13 amino acids. The CDR3 DNA reads as TGTGCCACCAGCAGGGGGACAGGGGGCGGCTACACCTTC. Encoded protein: CATSRGTGGGYTF.

This chain uses TRBV3-1 (or the pseudogene TRBV3-2) with TRBJ1-6; possibly TRBD1 for D (5 bases). V lost 4 bases and J lost 3, with 10 bases in between. The CDR3 totals 15 residues. Germline V gene data show CDR1 as LGHDT and CDR2 as YNNKEL (reference sequence). The CDR3 DNA is TGTGCCAGCAGCCTCAGGGAGGACTATAATTCACCCCTCCACTTT. Its translation: CASSLREDYNSPLHF.

The chain employs TRBV3-1 (or the pseudogene TRBV3-2) and TRBJ2-1; D is ambiguous. From germline, CDR1 is LGHDT and CDR2 YNNKEL (reference sequence). CDR3 size: 15 residues. The ends were cut back, 6 bases at V and 6 bases at J, with 18 bases in the middle. The CDR3 loop is CASRADPALVNEQFF. Here the CDR3 DNA reads TGTGCCAGCAGAGCAGATCCGGCGCTAGTCAATGAGCAGTTCTTC.

V gene TRBV2 combines with J gene TRBJ1-1; a weak D match, TRBD1 (5 bases). Trimming stripped 5 bases from V and 1 base from J, with 8 bases between. The CDR3 sequence is 13 residues long. Per germline, CDR1 SNHLY and CDR2 FYNNEI. CDR3 DNA: TGTGCCAGCAGTCAGGGCCAGAACACTGAAGCTTTCTTT. This translates into CASSQGQNTEAFF.

The chain carries TRBV19 and TRBJ1-5, with D perhaps TRBD1 (6 bases). Germline V gives CDR1 LNHDA, CDR2 SQIVND (reference sequence). The CDR3 is made up of 14 amino acids. The germline V and J ends were trimmed by 4 bases and 9 bases, with 16 bases remaining between them. This CDR3 is CASSTGQYLGPQHF. The CDR3 DNA is TGTGCCAGTAGTACCGGACAGTACCTTGGGCCCCAGCATTTT.

This chain joins TRBV6-6 and TRBJ1-1; weak D call: TRBD1 (6 bases). The length of the CDR3 is 13 residues. The V gene's germline CDR1 is MNHNY and CDR2 SVGAGI (reference sequence). V lost 2 bases and J lost 5, with 9 bases in between. DNA of the CDR3: TGTGCCAGCAGTTACGGGGGGGCAACTGAAGCTTTCTTT. This gives the protein CASSYGGATEAFF.

The chain has TRBV4-1 and TRBJ2-3; the D gene is possibly TRBD2 (6 bases). The V gene's germline CDR1 is MGHRA and CDR2 YSYEKL. Trimming took 0 bases from V and 1 from J, leaving 8 bases between them. The CDR3 has 15 amino acids. The CDR3 nucleotides read TGCGCCAGCAGCCAAGAGCCTAGCGGCACAGATACGCAGTATTTT. It encodes CASSQEPSGTDTQYF.

The chain employs TRBV10-2 and TRBJ1-3; the D gene is possibly TRBD1 (6 bases). V was pared by 3 bases and J by 7 bases, with 10 bases between. Germline V lookup: CDR1 WSHSY, CDR2 SAAADI. The CDR3 has 13 residues. This CDR3 reads CASSELRGNTIYF. The CDR3 nucleotides read TGCGCCAGCAGTGAATTAAGGGGGAACACCATATATTTT.

The rearrangement joins TRBV28 to TRBJ2-6, with D possibly TRBD1 on 6 matching bases. There are 15 residues in the CDR3. Between the trimmed V and J ends, which lost 6 bases and 2 bases, there was a span of 11 bases. From germline, CDR1 is MDHEN and CDR2 SYDVKM. CDR3 loop: CASRTGTTGANVLTF. The CDR3 DNA reads TGTGCCAGCAGAACCGGGACAACTGGGGCCAACGTCCTGACTTTC.